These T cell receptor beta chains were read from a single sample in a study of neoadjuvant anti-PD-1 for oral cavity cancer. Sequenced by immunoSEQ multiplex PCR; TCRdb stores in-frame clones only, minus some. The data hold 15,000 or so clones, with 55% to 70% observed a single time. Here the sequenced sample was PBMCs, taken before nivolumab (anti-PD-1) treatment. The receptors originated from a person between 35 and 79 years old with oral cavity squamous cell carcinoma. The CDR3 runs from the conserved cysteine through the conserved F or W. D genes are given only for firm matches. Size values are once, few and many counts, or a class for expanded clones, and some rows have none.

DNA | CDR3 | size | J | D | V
TGCGCCAGCAGCTTGGGACTAGCGGGAGTCGACGAGCAGTACTTC | CASSLGLAGVDEQYF | NA | TRBJ2-7 | TRBD2 | TRBV5-1
TGTGCCAGCAGCCCCAACCCAACAGTATTCTACGAGCAGTACTTC | CASSPNPTVFYEQYF | NA | TRBJ2-7 | NA | TRBV9
TGCGCCAGCAGCCAAGAACCTACGAACACTGAAGCTTTCTTT | CASSQEPTNTEAFF | few | TRBJ1-1 | NA | TRBV4-1
TGTGCCAGCAGCGTCGACCCCGGGACACCCACAGATACGCAGTATTTT | CASSVDPGTPTDTQYF | once | TRBJ2-3 | NA | TRBV9
TGCGCCAGCAGTTCGGCCGGGACCCTATGGGACTACACCTTC | CASSSAGTLWDYTF | few | TRBJ1-2 | NA | TRBV5-1
TGTGCCAGCAGTTTAAAGGAACAGGGATGGGCGGCCGAGCAGTACTTC | CASSLKEQGWAAEQYF | NA | TRBJ2-7 | NA | TRBV27
TGTGCCAGCAGCTTACCAGGGCTCAATGAGCAGTTCTTC | CASSLPGLNEQFF | NA | TRBJ2-1 | NA | TRBV11-1
TGTGCCTGCTGGCAGGTGATTTACGGTGAGCAGTTCTTC | CACWQVIYGEQFF | NA | TRBJ2-1 | NA | TRBV27
TGTGCCAGCAGCTTTCTCGGGACAGGGCGCTCCTACGAGCAGTACTTC | CASSFLGTGRSYEQYF | NA | TRBJ2-7 | TRBD1 | TRBV5-6
TGTGCCACCAGCAGAGGGGGGGCCTTGAACACTGAAGCTTTCTTT | CATSRGGALNTEAFF | NA | TRBJ1-1 | NA | TRBV15
TGCGCCAGCAGCCCCATCTCACTAGTCTACAATGAGCAGTTCTTC | CASSPISLVYNEQFF | NA | TRBJ2-1 | NA | TRBV5-1
TGTGCCTGGAGTGGGGGTGGTAGCGGGAGCTCCTACAATGAGCAGTTCTTC | CAWSGGGSGSSYNEQFF | once | TRBJ2-1 | TRBD2 | TRBV30
TGTGCCGCAGAAGGGGCGAACACCGGGGAGCTGTTTTTT | CAAEGANTGELFF | NA | TRBJ2-2 | NA | TRBV28
TGTGCCAGCAGCTTAACGGTGGCAGCGAACACTGAAGCTTTCTTT | CASSLTVAANTEAFF | NA | TRBJ1-1 | NA | TRBV21-1
TGTGCCTGGAGCGCACAGGAGAACACTGAAGCTTTCTTT | CAWSAQENTEAFF | few | TRBJ1-1 | NA | TRBV30
TGTGCCAGTAGTAGATCGGGTTACGAGCAGTACTTC | CASSRSGYEQYF | few | TRBJ2-7 | NA | TRBV19
TGTGCCTGGAGTGAAAGAAACACCATATATTTT | CAWSERNTIYF | NA | TRBJ1-3 | NA | TRBV30
TGCGCCAGCAGCTTGGACAGCTCCTACAATGAGCAGTTCTTC | CASSLDSSYNEQFF | NA | TRBJ2-1 | NA | TRBV5-1
TGTGCCAGCAGCAAACCCCAGCGGGAGGGTCCCCAGACCCAGTACTTC | CASSKPQREGPQTQYF | few | TRBJ2-5 | NA | TRBV21-1
TGTGCCAGCAGCCCAAATCTGCGGGGCATGAACACTGAAGCTTTCTTT | CASSPNLRGMNTEAFF | NA | TRBJ1-1 | NA | TRBV11-2
TGTGCCAGCAGCGCCGGACTAGCGGGAGGGCTGAATGAGCAGTTCTTC | CASSAGLAGGLNEQFF | NA | TRBJ2-1 | TRBD2 | TRBV11-1
TGTGCCGAGGGATGGACAGATACGCAGTATTTT | CAEGWTDTQYF | NA | TRBJ2-3 | NA | TRBV30
TGTGCCAGCAGCTGGGGAGGGGGCGGCTACAATGAGCAGTTCTTC | CASSWGGGGYNEQFF | few | TRBJ2-1 | NA | TRBV27
TGTGCCAGCAGCGTTCAAGAGACCCAGTACTTC | CASSVQETQYF | NA | TRBJ2-5 | NA | TRBV7-8
TGTGCCAGCTCGGGGGACAGGGAAAAACTGTTTTTT | CASSGDREKLFF | NA | TRBJ1-4 | TRBD1 | TRBV7-8
TGTGCTAGTGGTTTGGTTAGTTGGGAGCGGGAGACCCAGTACTTC | CASGLVSWERETQYF | medium-sized | TRBJ2-5 | NA | TRBV12-5
TGTGCCAGCAGCTTCTATAGCGGGAGGGCCAGGGTTAGGACAGATACGCAGTATTTT | CASSFYSGRARVRTDTQYF | NA | TRBJ2-3 | TRBD2 | TRBV7-3
TGTGCCAGTAGTAGCCGGACAGGGACCTTGTCCTACGAGCAGTACTTC | CASSSRTGTLSYEQYF | NA | TRBJ2-7 | TRBD1 | TRBV19
TGTGCCTACGCCCCAGGGGCTAGCGGGAGGGGGTACGAGCAGTACTTC | CAYAPGASGRGYEQYF | NA | TRBJ2-7 | TRBD2 | TRBV30
TGTGCCACCCTTCCACAGCCAGGCCTAATGAAGCAGTTCTTC | CATLPQPGLMKQFF | NA | TRBJ2-1 | NA | TRBV5-4
TGTGCCAGCAGCTTACGAGCGGGAAAATCATTCGATGAGCAGTTCTTC | CASSLRAGKSFDEQFF | NA | TRBJ2-1 | TRBD2 | TRBV7-9
TGTGCCATCAGTGAGTCCGGACAGGGGGGTGAAAAACTGTTTTTT | CAISESGQGGEKLFF | NA | TRBJ1-4 | TRBD1 | TRBV10-3
TGTGCCAGCAGTTACAGACAGGGGCCCACAGATACGCAGTATTTT | CASSYRQGPTDTQYF | NA | TRBJ2-3 | TRBD1 | TRBV6-6
TGTGCCTGGAGTGTAGTCCGGAGGGCGGATACGCAGTATTTT | CAWSVVRRADTQYF | NA | TRBJ2-3 | NA | TRBV30
TGTGCCAGCAGTTACGCAGCGGGGGGCTACACCTTC | CASSYAAGGYTF | NA | TRBJ1-2 | NA | TRBV2
TGTGCCAGCAGCTTAACAGGACTAGCGGGATCGGGTGAGCAGTTCTTC | CASSLTGLAGSGEQFF | few | TRBJ2-1 | TRBD2 | TRBV7-3
TGTGCCAGCAGTTGGGACGGGAGGGCCGGGGGTGAGCAGTTCTTC | CASSWDGRAGGEQFF | NA | TRBJ2-1 | TRBD2 | TRBV6-5
TGTGCCTGGAGTGGTGAAAACATTCAGTACTTC | CAWSGENIQYF | NA | TRBJ2-4 | NA | TRBV30
TGTGCCGAGGGCGGCCAGGGACCTGAAGCTTTCTTT | CAEGGQGPEAFF | few | TRBJ1-1 | NA | TRBV2
TGTGCCAGCAGCTTGGGGGTGGTGAACACTGAAGCTTTCTTT | CASSLGVVNTEAFF | few | TRBJ1-1 | NA | TRBV5-4
TGTGCCAGCAGTTACTCACTAGCGGGAGTTGTCGGGGAGCTGTTTTTT | CASSYSLAGVVGELFF | NA | TRBJ2-2 | TRBD2 | TRBV6-5
TGCGCCAGCAGGGCCCTGTACTTC | CASRALYF | NA | TRBJ2-5 | NA | TRBV23-1
TGTGCCAGCAGCTTAGCTGGGGCGGCGAACACCATATATTTT | CASSLAGAANTIYF | once | TRBJ1-3 | NA | TRBV5-6